The rows below give T cell receptor beta chains drawn from one sample of a study of human thymus T cells. Libraries were prepared by immunoSEQ multiplex PCR; TCRdb keeps only in-frame clonotypes and omits some of them. The sample lists about 78,000 clones, 95% to 98% occurring once. Material for sequencing was thymus tissue. These receptors originate from a boy younger than two with a congenital heart defect but otherwise immunologically healthy. Both conserved end residues are part of each CDR3. The D gene is left open where the match is weak. Only some rows state a clone size, as once, few, many or a class for expanded clones.

D gene,clone size,V gene,J gene,CDR3 protein,CDR3 DNA
TRBD2,-,TRBV5-4,TRBJ2-1,CASSITSGRGNEQFF,TGTGCCAGCAGCATTACTAGCGGGAGAGGGAATGAGCAGTTCTTC
-,-,TRBV19,TRBJ1-2,CASSIDRRDTQIYGYTF,TGTGCCAGTAGTATAGATCGTAGGGACACCCAAATCTATGGCTACACCTTC
TRBD2,-,TRBV7-9,TRBJ2-1,CASSRRERGGVEQFF,TGTGCCAGCAGCCGAAGGGAGCGGGGGGGCGTTGAGCAGTTCTTC
TRBD1,-,TRBV5-5,TRBJ2-3,CASSFSGQGEADTQYF,TGTGCCAGCAGCTTTTCCGGACAGGGAGAGGCAGATACGCAGTATTTT
-,-,TRBV4-2,TRBJ1-2,CASSQDWRVVGYGYTF,TGTGCCAGCAGCCAAGATTGGAGGGTTGTAGGCTATGGCTACACCTTC
TRBD1,-,TRBV20-1,TRBJ1-2,CSAKTGAGYTF,TGCAGTGCAAAGACAGGGGCTGGCTACACCTTC
-,once,TRBV5-1,TRBJ2-1,CASSPGNSYNEQFF,TGCGCCAGCAGCCCCGGAAACTCCTACAATGAGCAGTTCTTC
TRBD2,-,TRBV14,TRBJ2-1,CASSQVRWTSGTSYNEQFF,TGTGCCAGCAGCCAAGTAAGATGGACTAGCGGGACCAGTTACAATGAGCAGTTCTTC
-,-,TRBV10-1,TRBJ2-7,CAREILRYQLGGRAYEQYF,TGCGCCCGCGAGATTCTGCGGTATCAGTTAGGGGGGCGCGCCTACGAGCAGTACTTC
-,-,TRBV12-2,TRBJ2-7,CASRLAPGTGTSYEQYF,TGTGCAAGTCGCTTAGCTCCCGGGACAGGGACTTCCTACGAGCAGTACTTC
-,-,TRBV2,TRBJ2-7,CASRYRGRGRIYEQYF,TGTGCCAGCCGGTATCGGGGGCGAGGTAGGATTTACGAGCAGTACTTC
-,-,TRBV18,TRBJ2-3,CASSPTSSASTDTQYF,TGTGCCAGCTCACCCACATCGTCCGCTAGCACAGATACGCAGTATTTT
TRBD1,-,TRBV25-1,TRBJ2-1,CASSRDRESYNEQFF,TGTGCCAGCAGCAGGGACAGGGAGTCCTACAATGAGCAGTTCTTC
-,-,TRBV30,TRBJ2-5,CAWSVSDQETQYF,TGTGCCTGGAGTGTGAGTGACCAAGAGACCCAGTACTTC
-,-,TRBV9,TRBJ1-1,CASSGRPGERENTEAFF,TGTGCCAGCAGCGGCCGTCCAGGGGAGAGGGAGAACACTGAAGCTTTCTTT
-,-,TRBV10-3,TRBJ1-5,CAVGRGVNQPQHF,TGTGCCGTCGGCAGGGGAGTAAATCAGCCCCAGCATTTT
-,-,TRBV6-6,TRBJ2-2,CASSNFKGLDTGELFF,TGTGCCAGCAGCAACTTTAAGGGGCTTGACACCGGGGAGCTGTTTTTT
-,-,TRBV21-1,TRBJ2-1,CASSLKGFGTRRDEQFF,TGTGCCAGCAGCTTGAAGGGATTTGGGACTAGAAGGGATGAGCAGTTCTTC
TRBD1,once,TRBV30,TRBJ2-5,CAWRDNRDRGYQETQYF,TGTGCCTGGAGAGACAACCGGGACAGGGGGTACCAAGAGACCCAGTACTTC
-,-,TRBV19,TRBJ2-1,CASSIRVTPYNEQFF,TGTGCCAGTAGTATCCGAGTCACCCCGTACAATGAGCAGTTCTTC
-,-,TRBV7-3,TRBJ2-2,CASSRERRAVTGELFF,TGTGCCAGCAGCCGAGAAAGGCGGGCGGTCACCGGGGAGCTGTTTTTT
TRBD1,-,TRBV6-5,TRBJ1-1,CASSTTGQGRTEAFF,TGTGCCAGCAGTACTACGGGACAGGGACGAACTGAAGCTTTCTTT
TRBD2,-,TRBV7-8,TRBJ2-1,CASSLVGTSGEGAFF,TGTGCCAGCAGCTTAGTCGGGACTAGCGGGGAGGGAGCGTTCTTC
-,-,TRBV11-2,TRBJ1-6,CASRYPGPGAPLHF,TGTGCCAGCAGGTATCCGGGACCCGGGGCACCCCTCCACTTT
TRBD1,-,TRBV6-6,TRBJ1-2,CASSYLQGKSDYGYTF,TGTGCCAGCAGCTATTTACAGGGGAAGAGCGACTATGGCTACACCTTC
TRBD2,-,TRBV10-3,TRBJ2-1,CAISESRGSGRGLWDEQFF,TGTGCCATCAGTGAGTCGAGGGGGAGCGGGAGGGGACTATGGGATGAGCAGTTCTTC
-,-,TRBV29-1,TRBJ2-4,CSVDSQGENIQYF,TGCAGCGTTGATAGTCAGGGTGAAAACATTCAGTACTTC
TRBD1,once,TRBV7-9,TRBJ2-7,CASSFSSTGRYEQYF,TGTGCCAGCAGCTTCTCGTCGACAGGGCGCTACGAGCAGTACTTC
-,-,TRBV29-1,TRBJ1-1,CSPEEQRGKAAFF,TGCAGCCCTGAGGAACAGAGGGGCAAGGCGGCTTTCTTT
-,-,TRBV4-2,TRBJ2-5,CASSQVWGRGHVKTQYF,TGTGCCAGCAGCCAAGTTTGGGGAAGGGGCCATGTGAAGACCCAGTACTTC
-,-,TRBV7-2,TRBJ2-3,CASRIGRNVTDTQYF,TGTGCCAGCAGGATTGGACGCAACGTCACAGATACGCAGTATTTT
TRBD2,-,TRBV5-1,TRBJ2-5,CASSLVTSGRQETQYF,TGCGCCAGCAGCTTGGTGACTAGCGGGAGGCAAGAGACCCAGTACTTC
-,-,TRBV29-1,TRBJ1-2,CSVEDGDTF,TGCAGCGTTGAGGACGGGGACACCTTC
TRBD1,-,TRBV4-3,TRBJ1-5,CASSLGQGEQPQHF,TGCGCCAGCAGCCTCGGACAGGGGGAGCAGCCCCAGCATTTT
-,once,TRBV29-1,TRBJ2-5,CSVVTVVQETQYF,TGCAGCGTTGTCACAGTGGTTCAAGAGACCCAGTACTTC
TRBD2,once,TRBV6-1,TRBJ2-7,CASSEAEKPSGLTYEQYF,TGTGCCAGCAGTGAAGCAGAAAAGCCTAGCGGACTTACCTACGAGCAGTACTTC
-,-,TRBV5-6,TRBJ1-2,CASSPPGGYSGEGYTF,TGTGCCAGCAGCCCCCCGGGAGGTTATTCAGGGGAAGGCTACACCTTC
TRBD2,-,TRBV7-2,TRBJ2-1,CASSFQGGTSFHNEQFF,TGTGCCAGCAGCTTCCAAGGAGGGACTAGCTTTCACAATGAGCAGTTCTTC
TRBD1,-,TRBV6-1,TRBJ1-2,CASTTGGAYGYTF,TGTGCCAGCACCACAGGGGGGGCCTATGGCTACACCTTC
TRBD1,-,TRBV14,TRBJ2-5,CASSQEQGKFQETQYF,TGTGCCAGCAGCCAAGAACAGGGGAAGTTCCAAGAGACCCAGTACTTC
TRBD1,once,TRBV5-6,TRBJ1-1,CASSPVQGGHTEAFF,TGTGCCAGCAGCCCCGTCCAGGGGGGCCACACTGAAGCTTTCTTT
-,-,TRBV4-3,TRBJ1-2,CASSQISRTGGYTF,TGCGCCAGCAGCCAAATCTCCCGTACTGGGGGCTACACCTTC
-,-,TRBV29-1,TRBJ1-1,CSVESPGWTEAFF,TGCAGCGTTGAAAGTCCAGGGTGGACTGAAGCTTTCTTT
-,-,TRBV19,TRBJ1-5,CASSMGAQGTNQPQHF,TGTGCCAGTAGTATGGGGGCACAGGGAACTAATCAGCCCCAGCATTTT
-,-,TRBV10-2,TRBJ2-1,CASSASSRYNEQFF,TGCGCCAGCAGTGCGTCTAGCCGTTACAATGAGCAGTTCTTC
-,-,TRBV4-1,TRBJ2-1,CASSQSTSPGGNEQFF,TGCGCCAGCAGCCAGTCGACCTCCCCCGGGGGCAATGAGCAGTTCTTC
-,-,TRBV25-1,TRBJ1-6,CASSQGNTLHF,TGTGCCAGCAGCCAGGGAAACACCCTCCACTTT
-,-,TRBV14,TRBJ2-3,CASSQRADTQYF,TGTGCCAGCAGCCAAAGGGCAGATACGCAGTATTTT